The 21 T cell receptor beta chains given below trace back to one sample, sequenced in a study of blood T cell repertoires in COVID-19. Method: immunoSEQ multiplex PCR; TCRdb's copy keeps in-frame clones and lacks some. The profile shows under 200,000 clones, approximately 87% of them singletons. What was sequenced was peripheral blood. These receptors originate from a woman aged 55-75 years with COVID-19, enrolled during active disease.

The chain employs TRBV24-1 and TRBJ2-1; 10 nucleotides align to TRBD1. Trimming removed 12 bases from V and 8 bases from J; junction bases left unmatched: 6. CDR3 length: 12 residues. Germline-derived CDR1 and CDR2 are KGHDR and SFDVKD. In nucleotides, the CDR3 is TGTGCCGGCGACAGGGGGCGACATGAGCAGTTCTTC. This gives the protein CAGDRGRHEQFF.

The chain has TRBV2 and TRBJ2-7, with 9 bases lining up with TRBD1. V gave up 6 bases and J gave up 5 bases; unmatched junction bases: 14. Germline assignment: CDR1 SNHLY and CDR2 FYNNEI. This CDR3 region has 16 residues. Here the CDR3 reads CASRKNRDRVVHEQYF. CDR3 nucleotides: TGTGCCAGCAGAAAAAACCGGGACAGGGTTGTCCACGAGCAGTACTTC.

The CDR3 sequence is CASSESQGANYGYTF. The CDR3 region has the DNA TGCGCCAGCAGTGAGTCGCAGGGGGCAAACTATGGCTACACCTTC. This chain connects TRBV10-1 to TRBJ1-2; 8 nucleotides match TRBD1. The CDR3 totals 15 residues. The ends lost 0 bases at V and 2 bases at J; junction bases unmatched: 2. In germline, CDR1 is WNHNN, CDR2 SYGVQD (reference sequence).

V gene TRBV7-2 combines with J gene TRBJ1-1, with D hard to call. This CDR3 has 13 residues. With 0 bases removed from V and 9 bases from J, the gap between germline ends came to 11 bases. Germline V lookup: CDR1 SGHTA, CDR2 FQGNSA. The CDR3 protein is CASSLAATRKAFF. The CDR3 bases are TGTGCCAGCAGCTTAGCGGCGACAAGAAAAGCTTTCTTT.

This clone appeared a few times. The chain couples TRBV6-4 to TRBJ1-2, with D tentatively TRBD1 (5 bases). Looked up from germline, CDR1 is MRHNA and CDR2 is SNTAGT. This CDR3 has 15 residues. V lost 0 bases, J lost 8 bases, and 16 bases lay in between. CDR3 coding DNA: TGTGCCAGCAGTGACTCAAAAGAGGAGGGGAAGGGCTACACCTTC. Amino acids: CASSDSKEEGKGYTF.

This clone was recorded once. The rearrangement uses TRBV5-6 and TRBJ2-2, with TRBD2 identical over 7 bases. Germline values: CDR1 SGHDT, CDR2 YYEEEE. CDR3 length: 16 residues. V dropped 4 bases and J dropped 5; count of bases not matched to a gene: 11. The CDR3 nucleotides read TGTGCCAGCAGCCTCCTCGGGGGAGCGGGAACCGGGGAGCTGTTTTTT. It specifies CASSLLGGAGTGELFF.

The chain joins TRBV13 to TRBJ2-1; 14 nucleotides agree with TRBD2. With V trimmed by 0 bases and J by 9 bases, 4 bases remained unmatched. The CDR3 is 16 residues long. Germline CDR1 is PRHDT and CDR2 is FYEKMQ (reference sequence). The CDR3 DNA reads as TGTGCCAGCAGCTTAGGTGGGACTAGCGGGAGAGGTGAGCAGTTCTTC. Protein: CASSLGGTSGRGEQFF.

The sample holds one count of this clone. The gene calls are TRBV11-2 and TRBJ2-7; TRBD1 aligns across 10 bases. The CDR3 is 14 amino acids. The junction had 9 bases not matched to a gene; V was cut back by 7 bases and J by 6 bases. Germline assignment: CDR1 SGHAT and CDR2 FQNNGV. The CDR3 loop reads CASNPWDRGSEQYF. The CDR3 coding sequence is TGTGCCAGCAACCCCTGGGACAGGGGATCCGAGCAGTACTTC.

In this sample, this clone turned up once. J is TRBJ2-7 and V is TRBV6-5, with 11 bases lining up with TRBD1. V was pared by 5 bases and J by 4 bases, with 4 bases of the junction left unmatched. This CDR3 has 14 amino acids. The V gene's germline CDR1 is MNHEY and CDR2 SVGAGI. This CDR3 is CASSRDRGMYEQYF. The CDR3 nucleotides are TGTGCCAGCAGTCGGGACAGGGGGATGTACGAGCAGTACTTC.

This chain uses TRBV6-2 or TRBV6-3 with TRBJ2-1; 9 nucleotides line up with TRBD2. The CDR3 has 18 residues. Germline CDR1 MNHEY, CDR2 SVGEGT. The V segment lost 2 bases and the J segment 4 bases; nucleotides outside the gene matches: 12. CDR3 nucleotide sequence: TGTGCCAGCAGTTACCATTTAGTTAGCGGGAGTAATTACAATGAGCAGTTCTTC. Protein sequence: CASSYHLVSGSNYNEQFF.

The V and J genes are TRBV5-1 and TRBJ2-7, with D perhaps matching TRBD1 or TRBD2 (5 bases each). The CDR3 totals 13 residues. V was pared by 4 bases and J by 3 bases, with 11 bases between. Looked up from germline, CDR1 is SGHRS and CDR2 is YFSETQ. The CDR3 reads CASSLEDNYEQYF. The CDR3 DNA reads as TGCGCCAGCAGCCTGGAGGACAACTACGAGCAGTACTTC.

The V call is TRBV5-1, the J call TRBJ2-7; D is perhaps TRBD1 (6 bases). From germline, CDR1 is SGHRS and CDR2 YFSETQ. V lost 3 bases, J lost 5 bases, and 9 bases lay in between. This CDR3 spans 12 amino acids. This CDR3 is CASSSQGDEQYF. CDR3 sequence (DNA): TGCGCCAGCAGCTCACAGGGTGACGAGCAGTACTTC.

The CDR3 reads CASSLGRQSYEQYF. In DNA form, the CDR3 reads TGTGCCAGCAGCTTAGGGAGACAGTCCTACGAGCAGTACTTC. The V call is TRBV11-3, the J call TRBJ2-7; D may be TRBD1 (5 bases). CDR1 and CDR2 from the germline V gene are SGHNT and YENEEA. The CDR3 is 14 amino acids. Trimming stripped 1 base from V and 1 base from J, with 8 bases between.

V and J are TRBV28 and TRBJ2-7, with 12 bases lining up with TRBD1. Germline V gene lookup returns CDR1 MDHEN and CDR2 SYDVKM. The CDR3 runs 15 residues. V lost 5 bases and J lost 6; bases outside the gene matches: 8. CDR3 nucleotides: TGTGCCAGCAGTCGTTCGGGACAGGGGGCCGGCGAGCAGTACTTC. The encoded protein is CASSRSGQGAGEQYF.

This clone has a handful of counts. The chain is built from TRBV7-2 and TRBJ1-1; D remains ambiguous. Germline V CDR1 and CDR2: SGHTA, FQGNSA. This CDR3 has 13 residues. V shed 4 bases and J shed 6 bases, with 12 bases lying between them. The CDR3 loop reads CASSSQFGSEAFF. DNA of the CDR3: TGTGCCAGCAGCTCACAGTTTGGGTCTGAAGCTTTCTTT.

This clone appeared a single time. The J gene is TRBJ1-1, the V gene TRBV27; 8 positions agree with TRBD1. CDR3 size: 15 residues. The germline V gene encodes CDR1 MNHEY and CDR2 SMNVEV (reference sequence). The V segment lost 7 bases and the J segment 4 bases; nucleotides outside the gene matches: 11. This CDR3 is CASNPLGQGGTEAFF. The CDR3 coding sequence is TGTGCCAGCAACCCCTTAGGACAGGGCGGCACTGAAGCTTTCTTT.

The rearrangement joins TRBV19 to TRBJ2-7; 7 nucleotides line up with TRBD2. This CDR3 is built from 15 residues. J lost 2 bases, V lost 3 bases, and 7 bases had no gene match. Per the germline V gene, CDR1 is LNHDA and CDR2 is SQIVND (reference sequence). The DNA of the CDR3 is TGTGCCAGTAGTATGGGGGGGAGGGCACCCTACGAGCAGTACTTC. It translates to CASSMGGRAPYEQYF.

V is TRBV5-1 and J is TRBJ2-3; 7 nucleotides agree with TRBD2. The CDR3 runs 14 residues. The ends lost 3 bases at V and 4 bases at J; junction bases unmatched: 5. Germline V gives CDR1 SGHRS, CDR2 YFSETQ. CDR3 amino acids: CASSSAGWADTQYF. The CDR3 bases are TGCGCCAGCAGCTCAGCGGGATGGGCAGATACGCAGTATTTT.

The V call is TRBV7-2, the J call TRBJ1-4, with 8 bases that match TRBD1. The CDR3 contains 19 residues. J was trimmed by 1 base and V by 3 bases; bases with no gene match: 13. Germline CDR1 SGHTA, CDR2 FQGNSA. The CDR3 loop reads CASSLRPQGAGVTNEKLFF. The DNA for the CDR3 is TGTGCCAGCAGCTTGCGTCCCCAGGGGGCGGGGGTAACTAATGAAAAACTGTTTTTT.

This clone was observed a few times. The V gene is TRBV11-2, the J gene TRBJ1-1; 9 positions match TRBD1. The trim removed 6 bases at V and 0 bases at J, leaving 2 bases unmatched. The CDR3 sequence is 14 residues long. Germline V gene data show CDR1 as SGHAT and CDR2 as FQNNGV. Here the CDR3 DNA reads TGTGCCAGCAGGGGGACAGGGATGAACACTGAAGCTTTCTTT. Amino acids: CASRGTGMNTEAFF.

The chain uses TRBV5-1 and TRBJ2-7, with 14 bases that match TRBD2. The junction had 8 bases not matched to a gene; V was cut back by 2 bases and J by 1 base. The germline gives CDR1 SGHRS, CDR2 YFSETQ. This CDR3 has 18 residues. CDR3 amino acids: CASSFGLAGGMRSYEQYF. CDR3 nucleotides: TGCGCCAGCAGCTTCGGACTAGCGGGAGGTATGAGGTCCTACGAGCAGTACTTC.